Listed below are T cell receptor beta chains from one sample, sequenced in a study of T cells after yellow fever vaccination. TCRdb recomputed calls from the 5' RACE reads with MiXCR, one row per CDR3 protein. The sample yields fewer than 450,000 distinct CDR3 sequences, more than 9% seen once. The starting material was PBMCs, obtained on the day of the first yellow fever vaccination. The receptor set was obtained from a man aged 18 to 30 who received the YFV17D yellow fever vaccine. Each CDR3 is given with its conserved first and last residue. A D gene is named only where the DNA matches it firmly. Part of the rows lack a size; the others show once, few, many or a class for expanded clones.

clone_size j_call d_call v_call cdr3_aa cdr3_nt
- TRBJ2-6 - TRBV20-1 CSASTGPPGGANVLTF TGCAGTGCTAGTACAGGGCCCCCTGGTGGGGCCAACGTCCTGACTTTC
few TRBJ1-2 - TRBV7-9 CASSPGRGPYGYTF TGTGCCAGCAGCCCGGGACGGGGACCCTATGGCTACACCTTC
few TRBJ2-2 - TRBV7-6 CASSPLEGGELFF TGTGCCAGCAGTCCTCTTGAGGGCGGGGAGCTGTTTTTT
few TRBJ1-4 - TRBV5-1 CASSSNGGGGEKLFF TGCGCCAGCAGCTCAAACGGGGGAGGAGGCGAAAAACTGTTTTTT
- TRBJ1-2 TRBD1 TRBV6-5 CASSFRGTGGTSYTF TGTGCCAGCAGTTTTCGAGGGACAGGGGGCACGAGCTACACCTTC
- TRBJ2-3 - TRBV5-5 CASSSGFSTDTQYF TGTGCCAGCAGCTCGGGGTTTAGCACAGATACGCAGTATTTT
- TRBJ2-7 TRBD2 TRBV7-2 CASRGMGLAGGIYEQYF TGTGCCAGCAGGGGGATGGGGCTAGCGGGGGGGATCTACGAGCAGTACTTC
many TRBJ1-2 - TRBV13 CASSLGTHGYTF TGTGCCAGCAGCTTAGGGACACACGGCTACACCTTC
few TRBJ2-5 TRBD1 TRBV5-6 CASSLGGQGIQETQYF TGTGCCAGCAGCTTGGGGGGACAGGGGATACAAGAGACCCAGTACTTC
few TRBJ2-7 - TRBV19 CASSMGGVGEQYF TGTGCCAGTAGTATGGGCGGTGTGGGCGAGCAGTACTTC
few TRBJ1-1 - TRBV28 CASSLSGRRNTEAFF TGTGCCAGCAGTTTGTCGGGCAGGCGGAACACTGAAGCTTTCTTT
- TRBJ2-7 - TRBV20-1 CSAREGSTHYEQYF TGCAGTGCTAGAGAAGGGTCCACACACTACGAGCAGTACTTC
- TRBJ2-1 - TRBV7-2 CASSGQGGYNEQFF TGTGCCAGCAGCGGGCAGGGGGGCTACAATGAGCAGTTCTTC
- TRBJ1-5 - TRBV6-1 CASRISGLKDSMGNQPQHF TGTGCCAGCAGAATCTCGGGACTTAAGGATTCAATGGGCAATCAGCCCCAGCATTTT
few TRBJ2-5 - TRBV7-2 CANAWGYQETQYF TGTGCCAACGCTTGGGGGTACCAAGAGACCCAGTACTTC
few TRBJ1-4 - TRBV5-5 CASSPGQSTNEKLFF TGTGCCAGCAGTCCTGGACAGTCAACTAATGAAAAACTGTTTTTT
- TRBJ2-5 TRBD2 TRBV7-2 CASSPGGAGSTRYF TGTGCCAGCAGCCCCGGGGGGGCGGGGTCTACCCGGTACTTC